This TCR beta chain was found in a study of breast tumors, draining lymph nodes, adjacent tissues (dated by TCRdb to about 2016). Regarding the research as a whole: In breast cancer patients, the study compared the TCR beta repertoires of tumor, adjacent nontumor tissue and axillary lymph nodes. The study was designed to assess the relationships and possible T-cell exchange between tumor, surrounding tissue and draining lymph node repertoires in human breast cancer.

The research as a whole found: Tumor and nontumor tissue repertoires were found to be significantly more similar in luminal-like than in basal-like breast cancer. The study presented the conclusion that tumor T cells originate in lymph nodes as consistent with a hypothesis, not as something directly demonstrated. The data were considered consistent with the idea that most tumor T cells come from the lymph node and then expand in tumor tissue. Tumors showed preferential V and J gene usage, and their T-cell repertoire diversity fell below that of lymph nodes yet above that of nontumor tissue.

The CDR3 goes from the cysteine to the phenylalanine over 15 residues. This entry keeps only the CDR3 DNA: 45 bases, framed from base 1. Relative to germline, V is missing 3 bases and J is missing 4 bases, with 5 bases of the junction outside any gene match. As encoded in the germline V gene, CDR1 is MDHEN while CDR2 is SYDVKM. Lymph node samples came from the axillary draining lymph nodes of breast cancer patients. TCRdb names Illumina HiSeq 2000 as the instrument used. TCR beta chain libraries were generated by multiplex PCR amplification. The amplified TCR beta chain products were analyzed by high-throughput sequencing. Using fastp at Q25 and MiXCR, TCRdb reprocessed the public reads and kept productive beta chains. One record per CDR3 amino acid sequence lists the most common genes and DNA. This sample comprises about 140,000 distinct CDR3 sequences, about 33% of them detected only once. Less than 2.5% of the sample is taken by the ten largest.

This clonotype was observed at least ten times. Its antigen has not been determined. One base away there is no much larger clone; base qualities are not given. Rearrangement joined TRBV28 to TRBJ2-7; TRBD1 lines up with 11 middle nucleotides. Sequencing was performed on axillary lymph node tissue. The sequence was obtained from a female donor with breast cancer. Some clones in this sample may be carry-over from other donors' samples. The encoded CDR3 is CASSFTGTGGYEQYF. The DNA is TGTGCCAGCAGTTTCACCGGGACAGGGGGTTACGAGCAGTACTTC.